The text below deals with one T cell receptor beta chain. The data are from a study of OX40 agonist ivuxolimab in advanced cancers. Clones were sequenced by immunoSEQ multiplex PCR, and TCRdb holds only the in-frame ones, with some missing. The table includes some 96,000 clones, approximately 80% detected once. This sequence originates from an adult with an advanced solid tumor such as melanoma, head and neck, liver or kidney cancer. The sequences come from CD4+ or CD8+ T cells sorted from blood, collected in a trial of the OX40 agonist ivuxolimab.

The DNA for the CDR3 is TGTGCCAGCAGCTTCAGACAGGGGTCGGATCAGCCCCAGCATTTT. It specifies CASSFRQGSDQPQHF. This sequence joins TRBV11-2 and TRBJ1-5, with TRBD1 matching over 8 bases. Germline loops: CDR1 SGHAT, CDR2 FQNNGV. V shed 3 bases and J 5 bases; nucleotides not matched to a gene: 6. There are 15 residues in the CDR3.